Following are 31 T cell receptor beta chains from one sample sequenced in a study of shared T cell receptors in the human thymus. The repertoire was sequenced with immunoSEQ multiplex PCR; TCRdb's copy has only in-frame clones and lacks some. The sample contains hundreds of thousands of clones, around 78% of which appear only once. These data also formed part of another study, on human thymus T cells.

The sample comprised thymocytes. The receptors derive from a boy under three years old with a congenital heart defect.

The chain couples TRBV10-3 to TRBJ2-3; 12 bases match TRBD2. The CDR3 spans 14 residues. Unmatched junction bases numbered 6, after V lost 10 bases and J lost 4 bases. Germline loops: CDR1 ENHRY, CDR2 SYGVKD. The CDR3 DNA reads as TGTGCCACCGAGACTAGCGGGAGTGCAGATACGCAGTATTTT. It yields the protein CATETSGSADTQYF.

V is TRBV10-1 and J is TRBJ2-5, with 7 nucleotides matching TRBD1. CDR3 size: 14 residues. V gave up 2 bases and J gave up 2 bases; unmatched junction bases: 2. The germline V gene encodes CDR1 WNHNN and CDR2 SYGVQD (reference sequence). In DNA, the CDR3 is TGCGCCAGCAGTGAGCGGACAGGTCAAGAGACCCAGTACTTC. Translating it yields CASSERTGQETQYF.

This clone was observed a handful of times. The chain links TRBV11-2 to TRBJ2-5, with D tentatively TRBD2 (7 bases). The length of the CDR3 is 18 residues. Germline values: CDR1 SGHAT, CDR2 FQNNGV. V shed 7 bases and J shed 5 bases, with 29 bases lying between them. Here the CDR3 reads CASNKGEESGTCEETQYF. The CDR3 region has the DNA TGTGCCAGCAACAAGGGGGAGGAGAGCGGGACTTGTGAGGAGACCCAGTACTTC.

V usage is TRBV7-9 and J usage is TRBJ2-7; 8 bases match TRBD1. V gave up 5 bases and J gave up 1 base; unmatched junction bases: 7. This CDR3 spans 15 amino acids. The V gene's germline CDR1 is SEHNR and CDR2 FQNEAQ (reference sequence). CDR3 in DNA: TGTGCCAGCAGCATCCACAGGGGGATGTCCTACGAGCAGTACTTC. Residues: CASSIHRGMSYEQYF. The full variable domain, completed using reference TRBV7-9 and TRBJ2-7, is DTGVSQNPRHKITKRGQNVTFRCDPISEHNRLYWYRQTLGQGPEFLTYFQNEAQLEKSRLLSDRFSAERPKGSFSTLEIQRTEQGDSAMYLCASSIHRGMSYEQYFGPGTRLTVT.

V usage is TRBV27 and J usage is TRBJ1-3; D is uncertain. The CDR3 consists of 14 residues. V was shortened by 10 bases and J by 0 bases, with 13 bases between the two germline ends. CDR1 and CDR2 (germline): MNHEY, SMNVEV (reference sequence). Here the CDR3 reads CATLGRDSGNTIYF. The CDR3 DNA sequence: TGTGCCACCCTAGGGAGGGACTCTGGAAACACCATATATTTT.

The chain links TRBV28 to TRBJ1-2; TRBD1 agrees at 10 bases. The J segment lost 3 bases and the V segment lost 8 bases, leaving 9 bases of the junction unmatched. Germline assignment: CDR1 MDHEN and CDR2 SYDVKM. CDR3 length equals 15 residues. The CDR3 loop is CASRGGTGAHYGYTF. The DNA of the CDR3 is TGTGCCAGCCGGGGTGGGACAGGGGCTCACTATGGCTACACCTTC.

The CDR3 sequence: CASSWDRGPSSGANVLTF. Written as DNA, the CDR3 is TGTGCCAGCAGCTGGGACAGGGGGCCTAGCTCTGGGGCCAACGTCCTGACTTTC. The chain links TRBV5-6 to TRBJ2-6; 12 bases align to TRBD1. Germline CDR1 is SGHDT and CDR2 is YYEEEE. V shed 3 bases, J shed 0 bases, and the junction held 4 bases outside the gene matches. The CDR3 sequence is 18 residues long.

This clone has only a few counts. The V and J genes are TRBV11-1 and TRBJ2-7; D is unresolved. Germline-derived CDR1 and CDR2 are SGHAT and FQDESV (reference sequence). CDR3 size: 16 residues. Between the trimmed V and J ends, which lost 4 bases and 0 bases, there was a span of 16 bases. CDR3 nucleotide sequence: TGTGCCAGCAGCTCACTGGTGTGTGGTAGCTCCTACGAGCAGTACTTC. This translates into CASSSLVCGSSYEQYF. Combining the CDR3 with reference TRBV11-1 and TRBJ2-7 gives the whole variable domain EAEVAQSPRYKITEKSQAVAFWCDPISGHATLYWYRQILGQGPELLVQFQDESVVDDSQLPKDRFSAERLKGVDSTLKIQPAELGDSAMYLCASSSLVCGSSYEQYFGPGTRLTVT.

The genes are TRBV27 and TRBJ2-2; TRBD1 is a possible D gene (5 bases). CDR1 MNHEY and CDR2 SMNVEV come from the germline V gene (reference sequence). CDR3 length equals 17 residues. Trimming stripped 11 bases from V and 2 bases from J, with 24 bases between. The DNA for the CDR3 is TGTGCCCCTGCTTTGACCACAGGCGACACCAACACCGGGGAGCTGTTTTTT. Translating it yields CAPALTTGDTNTGELFF.

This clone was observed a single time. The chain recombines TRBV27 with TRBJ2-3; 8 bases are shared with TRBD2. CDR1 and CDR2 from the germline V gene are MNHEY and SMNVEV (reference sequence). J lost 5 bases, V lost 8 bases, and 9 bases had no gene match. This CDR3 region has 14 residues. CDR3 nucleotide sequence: TGTGCCAGCGGGAGAGCGGGAGCTCGAGATACGCAGTATTTT. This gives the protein CASGRAGARDTQYF.

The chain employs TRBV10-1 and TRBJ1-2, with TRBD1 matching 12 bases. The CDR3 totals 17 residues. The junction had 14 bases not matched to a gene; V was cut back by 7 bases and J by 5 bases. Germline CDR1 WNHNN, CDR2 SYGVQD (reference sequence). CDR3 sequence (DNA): TGCGCCAGCAACAGACCACCGGGACAGGGGGCGGGATATGGCTACACCTTC. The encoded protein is CASNRPPGQGAGYGYTF.

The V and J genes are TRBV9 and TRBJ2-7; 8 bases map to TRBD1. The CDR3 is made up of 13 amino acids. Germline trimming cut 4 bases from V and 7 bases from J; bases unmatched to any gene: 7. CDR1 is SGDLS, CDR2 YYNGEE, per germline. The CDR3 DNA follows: TGTGCCAGCAGCCCCCTCGGACAGGGAGAGCAGTACTTC. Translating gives CASSPLGQGEQYF.

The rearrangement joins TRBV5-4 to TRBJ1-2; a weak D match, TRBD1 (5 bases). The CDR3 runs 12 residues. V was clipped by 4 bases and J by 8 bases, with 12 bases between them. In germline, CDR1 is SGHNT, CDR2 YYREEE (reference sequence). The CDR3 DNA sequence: TGTGCCAGCAGCGGGGGAGGGAGAGGCTACACCTTC. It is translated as CASSGGGRGYTF.

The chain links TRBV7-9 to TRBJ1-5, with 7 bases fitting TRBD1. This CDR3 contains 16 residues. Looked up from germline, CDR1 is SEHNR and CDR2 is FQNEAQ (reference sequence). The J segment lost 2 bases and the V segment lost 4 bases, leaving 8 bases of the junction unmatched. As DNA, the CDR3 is TGTGCCAGCAGCTCGAGCAGCGGACAGGGCAATCAGCCCCAGCATTTT. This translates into CASSSSSGQGNQPQHF.

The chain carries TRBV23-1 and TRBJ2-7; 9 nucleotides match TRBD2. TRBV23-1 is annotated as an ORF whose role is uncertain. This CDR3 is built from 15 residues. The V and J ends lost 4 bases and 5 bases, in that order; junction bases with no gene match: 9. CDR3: CASSLSGSGSHEQYF. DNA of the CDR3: TGCGCCAGCAGTCTGAGCGGTAGCGGGAGCCACGAGCAGTACTTC.

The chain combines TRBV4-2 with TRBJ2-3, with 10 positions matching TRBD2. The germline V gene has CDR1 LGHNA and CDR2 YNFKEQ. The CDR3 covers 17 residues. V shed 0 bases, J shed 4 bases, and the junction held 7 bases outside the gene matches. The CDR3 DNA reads TGTGCCAGCAGCCAAGATTCGTCTAGCGGGAGTGCAGATACGCAGTATTTT. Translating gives CASSQDSSSGSADTQYF.

The CDR3 is CASSFFPKMLSNSYEQYF. The DNA for the CDR3 is TGTGCCAGCAGCTTCTTCCCGAAGATGCTGTCTAACTCCTACGAGCAGTACTTC. The chain uses TRBV5-4 and TRBJ2-7; D gene uncertain. CDR3 length: 18 residues. Germline CDR1 is SGHNT and CDR2 is YYREEE (reference sequence). V was clipped by 2 bases and J by 0 bases, with 21 bases between them.

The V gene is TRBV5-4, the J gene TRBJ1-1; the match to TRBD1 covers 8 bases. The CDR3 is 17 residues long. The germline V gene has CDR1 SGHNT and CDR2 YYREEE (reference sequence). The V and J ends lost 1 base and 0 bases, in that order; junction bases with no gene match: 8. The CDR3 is CASSLRNGQGLNTEAFF. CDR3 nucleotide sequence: TGTGCCAGCAGCTTGAGGAACGGACAGGGTCTGAACACTGAAGCTTTCTTT. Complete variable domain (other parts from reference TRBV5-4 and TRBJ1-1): ETGVTQSPTHLIKTRGQQVTLRCSSQSGHNTVSWYQQALGQGPQFIFQYYREEENGRGNFPPRFSGLQFPNYSSELNVNALELDDSALYLCASSLRNGQGLNTEAFFGQGTRLTVV.

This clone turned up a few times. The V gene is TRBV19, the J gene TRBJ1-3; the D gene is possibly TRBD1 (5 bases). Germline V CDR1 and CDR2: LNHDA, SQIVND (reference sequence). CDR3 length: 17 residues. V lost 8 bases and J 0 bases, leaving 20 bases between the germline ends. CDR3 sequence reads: CASATAQASFSGNTIYF. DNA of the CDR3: TGTGCCAGTGCGACAGCTCAAGCCTCCTTCTCTGGAAACACCATATATTTT.

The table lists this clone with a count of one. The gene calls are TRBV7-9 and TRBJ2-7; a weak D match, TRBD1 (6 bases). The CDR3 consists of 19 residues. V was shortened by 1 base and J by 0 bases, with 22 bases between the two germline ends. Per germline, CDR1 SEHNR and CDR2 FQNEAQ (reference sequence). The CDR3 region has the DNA TGTGCCAGCAGCTTAGTGAAAATGATGTGGGACAAGTCCTCCTACGAGCAGTACTTC. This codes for CASSLVKMMWDKSSYEQYF.

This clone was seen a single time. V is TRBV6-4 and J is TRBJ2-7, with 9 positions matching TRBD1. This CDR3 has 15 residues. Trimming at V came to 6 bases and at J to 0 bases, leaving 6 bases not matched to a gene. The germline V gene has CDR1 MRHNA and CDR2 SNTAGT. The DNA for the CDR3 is TGTGCCAGCAGGCACGGGACAGGGACCTCCTACGAGCAGTACTTC. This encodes CASRHGTGTSYEQYF.

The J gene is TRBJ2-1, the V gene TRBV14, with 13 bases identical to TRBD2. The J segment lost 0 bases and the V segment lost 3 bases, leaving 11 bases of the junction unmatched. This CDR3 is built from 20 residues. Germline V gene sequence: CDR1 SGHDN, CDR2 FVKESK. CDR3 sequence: CASSQRTSGSQISSYNEQFF. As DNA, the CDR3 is TGTGCCAGCAGCCAGAGGACTAGCGGGAGTCAAATATCCTCCTACAATGAGCAGTTCTTC.

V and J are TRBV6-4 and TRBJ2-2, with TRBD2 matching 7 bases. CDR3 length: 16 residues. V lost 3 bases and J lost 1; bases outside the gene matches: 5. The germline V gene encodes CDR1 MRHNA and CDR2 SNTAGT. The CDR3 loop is CASSESREENTGELFF. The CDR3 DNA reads TGTGCCAGCAGTGAGTCCCGGGAGGAGAACACCGGGGAGCTGTTTTTT.

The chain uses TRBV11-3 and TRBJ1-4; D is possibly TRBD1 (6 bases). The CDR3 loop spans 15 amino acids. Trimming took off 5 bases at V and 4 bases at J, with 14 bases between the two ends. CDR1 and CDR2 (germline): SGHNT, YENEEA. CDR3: CASSPGGHRNEKLFF. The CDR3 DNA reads TGTGCCAGCAGCCCGGGGGGACACCGTAATGAAAAACTGTTTTTT.

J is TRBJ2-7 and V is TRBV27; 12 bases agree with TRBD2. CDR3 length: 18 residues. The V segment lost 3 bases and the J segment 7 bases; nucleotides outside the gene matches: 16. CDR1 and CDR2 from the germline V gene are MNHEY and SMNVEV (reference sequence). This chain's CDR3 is CASSFWTSGASPPREQYF. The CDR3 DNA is TGTGCCAGCAGTTTTTGGACTAGCGGGGCCTCCCCTCCGCGGGAGCAGTACTTC.

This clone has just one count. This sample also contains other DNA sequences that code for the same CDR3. The CDR3 reads CASSLGRRGEQYF. The CDR3 DNA reads as TGTGCCAGCAGTTTGGGGCGGCGGGGGGAGCAGTACTTC. V usage is TRBV27 and J usage is TRBJ2-7, with 7 bases aligning to TRBD2. The CDR3 is made up of 13 amino acids. Germline trimming cut 3 bases from V and 7 bases from J; bases unmatched to any gene: 6. The germline gives CDR1 MNHEY, CDR2 SMNVEV (reference sequence).

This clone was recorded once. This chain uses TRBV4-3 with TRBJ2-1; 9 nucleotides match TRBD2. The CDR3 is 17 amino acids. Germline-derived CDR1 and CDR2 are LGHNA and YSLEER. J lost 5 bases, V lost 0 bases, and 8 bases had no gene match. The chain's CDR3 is CASSQEGAGGPHNEQFF. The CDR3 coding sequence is TGCGCCAGCAGCCAAGAAGGGGCGGGAGGGCCTCACAATGAGCAGTTCTTC.

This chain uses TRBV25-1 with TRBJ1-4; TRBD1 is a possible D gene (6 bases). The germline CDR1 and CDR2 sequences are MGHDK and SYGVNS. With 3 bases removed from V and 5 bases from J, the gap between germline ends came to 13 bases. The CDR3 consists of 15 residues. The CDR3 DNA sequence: TGTGCCAGCAGTGACCCGACAGGCTCCAATGAAAAACTGTTTTTT. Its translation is CASSDPTGSNEKLFF.

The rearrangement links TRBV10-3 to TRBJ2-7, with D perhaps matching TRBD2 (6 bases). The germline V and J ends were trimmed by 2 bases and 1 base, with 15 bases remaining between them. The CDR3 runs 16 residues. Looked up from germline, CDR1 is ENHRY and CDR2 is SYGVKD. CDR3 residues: CAISEGGRRTSYEQYF. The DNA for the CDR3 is TGTGCCATCAGTGAGGGAGGGCGGCGGACTTCCTACGAGCAGTACTTC.

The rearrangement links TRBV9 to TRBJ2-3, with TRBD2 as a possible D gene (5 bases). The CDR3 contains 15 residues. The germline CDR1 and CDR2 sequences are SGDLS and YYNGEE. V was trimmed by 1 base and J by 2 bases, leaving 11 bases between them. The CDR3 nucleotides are TGTGCCAGCAGCGTACGGTCCCGGGACACAGATACGCAGTATTTT. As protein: CASSVRSRDTDTQYF.

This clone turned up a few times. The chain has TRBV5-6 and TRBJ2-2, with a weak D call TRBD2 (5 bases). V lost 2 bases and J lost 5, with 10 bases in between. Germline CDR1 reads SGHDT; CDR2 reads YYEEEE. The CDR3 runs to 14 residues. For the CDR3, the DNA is TGTGCCAGCAGCTTTTTCCGGGGAACCGGGGAGCTGTTTTTT. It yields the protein CASSFFRGTGELFF. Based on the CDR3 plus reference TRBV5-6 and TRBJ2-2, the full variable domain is DAGVTQSPTHLIKTRGQQVTLRCSPKSGHDTVSWYQQALGQGPQFIFQYYEEEERQRGNFPDRFSGHQFPNYSSELNVNALLLGDSALYLCASSFFRGTGELFFGEGSRLTVL.